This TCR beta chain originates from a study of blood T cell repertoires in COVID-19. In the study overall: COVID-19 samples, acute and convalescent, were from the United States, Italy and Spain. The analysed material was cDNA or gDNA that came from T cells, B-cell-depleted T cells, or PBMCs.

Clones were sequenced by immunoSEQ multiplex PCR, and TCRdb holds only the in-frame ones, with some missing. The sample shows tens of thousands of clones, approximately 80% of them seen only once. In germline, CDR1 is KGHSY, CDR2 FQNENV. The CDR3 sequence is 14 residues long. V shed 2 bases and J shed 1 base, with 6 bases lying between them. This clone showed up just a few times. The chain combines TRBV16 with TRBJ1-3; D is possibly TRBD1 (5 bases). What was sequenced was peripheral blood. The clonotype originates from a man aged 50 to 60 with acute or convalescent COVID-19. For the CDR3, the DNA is TGTGCCAGCAGCCAAGACAGTTCTGGAAACACCATATATTTT. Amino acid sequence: CASSQDSSGNTIYF.